This T cell receptor beta chain was retrieved from a study of memory B cells and T cells in multiple sclerosis. The study's findings and limits: Compartments had unequal clone-set sizes, affecting shared clonotype counts.

After stimulus-free culture, autoproliferating CFSE-dim and non-proliferating CFSE-high T cells were sequenced separately. Pooled replicate wells came from 5x10^7 CFSE-labeled PBMCs cultured less than nine days without stimulus. The PBMCs received 0.45 to 0.55 uM CFSE and serum-free culture with no added stimuli. For this clone: The target antigen is unknown.

Only in-frame clones appear in the TCRdb table, and some are missing; sequencing was by immunoSEQ multiplex PCR. The sample lists 35,000 to 55,000 clones, about 80% occurring once. Germline V gives CDR1 KGHSH, CDR2 LQKENI. The CDR3 runs to 15 residues. Germline trimming cut 6 bases from V and 0 bases from J; bases unmatched to any gene: 4. This TCR came from a human donor with multiple sclerosis. Sequencing was carried out using PBMCs from blood kept in culture. This chain links TRBV18 with TRBJ2-2, with 7 bases identical to TRBD1. The CDR3 DNA reads as TGTGCCAGCTCTACCGGGACAGCGAACACCGGGGAGCTGTTTTTT. Protein sequence: CASSTGTANTGELFF.